Listed here are 21 T cell receptor beta chains from one sample, sequenced in a study of shared clonotypes between healthy human individuals (dated by TCRdb to 2020 to 2021). CD8 naive samples were obtained by positive selection for CCR7 among CD45RO-negative cells, yielding a CD45RA+CCR7+ population from which TemRA cells were excluded. The method behind the library was the immunoSEQ multiplex PCR assay. Held by TCRdb, this immuneACCESS table contains in-frame sequences only and omits some clones. Under half of the omission traces to an unresolved V gene where checked; the cause of the rest is unknown. Present in this sample are roughly 770,000 clones, about 96% of which were seen just once. The ten largest make up under 0.3% of the sample. Sequencing used naive CD8+ T cells sorted from blood. According to the study, the label for this sample's cell subset or site signals: CD45RA+CCR7+. These TCRs come from a man aged 25-45 years in good health.

As for this clone: The same CDR3 also results from other DNA sequences found in this sample. This sequence joins TRBV6-6 and TRBJ2-7; D is perhaps TRBD2 (6 bases). Germline V gene data show CDR1 as MNHNY and CDR2 as SVGAGI (reference sequence). This CDR3 spans 11 amino acids. V dropped 3 bases and J dropped 7 bases, with 7 bases sitting between them. Here the CDR3 reads CASSYGGEQYF. The CDR3, as DNA: TGTGCCAGCAGTTATGGGGGGGAGCAGTACTTC.

CDR3 loop: CASSDGTGKDQPQHF. DNA for the CDR3: TGCGCCAGCAGCGACGGGACAGGGAAGGATCAGCCCCAGCATTTT. The genes are TRBV5-1 and TRBJ1-5, with 9 nucleotides matching TRBD1. V lost 4 bases to trimming and J lost 5 bases; unmatched junction nucleotides: 7. The CDR3 spans 15 residues. Germline values: CDR1 SGHRS, CDR2 YFSETQ.

J is TRBJ2-5 and V is TRBV11-2; D perhaps matches TRBD1 (6 bases). V gave up 0 bases and J gave up 1 base, with 12 bases separating them. Germline CDR1 is SGHAT and CDR2 is FQNNGV. The CDR3 length is 16 residues. The CDR3 sequence: CASSLDEQGVQETQYF. DNA for the CDR3: TGTGCCAGCAGCTTAGATGAACAGGGTGTCCAAGAGACCCAGTACTTC.

The rearrangement uses TRBV7-9 and TRBJ2-7; perhaps TRBD2 as D (6 bases). The germline V and J ends were trimmed by 2 bases and 0 bases, with 11 bases remaining between them. CDR1 and CDR2 from the germline V gene are SEHNR and FQNEAQ (reference sequence). CDR3 length equals 15 residues. CDR3 in amino acids: CASSLSGLTSYEQYF. The CDR3 DNA follows: TGTGCCAGCAGCTTATCGGGACTTACCTCCTACGAGCAGTACTTC.

This chain connects TRBV7-2 to TRBJ2-1; D gene ambiguous. Germline V CDR1 and CDR2: SGHTA, FQGNSA. The CDR3 sequence is 17 residues long. Trimming left V 2 bases short and J 5 bases short, with 19 bases between. In DNA form, the CDR3 reads TGTGCCAGCAGCTTAAAAGTCGGATCAAAACCCAACAATGAGCAGTTCTTC. Residues: CASSLKVGSKPNNEQFF.

The chain joins TRBV7-3 to TRBJ2-6, with D hard to call. CDR1 and CDR2 (germline): SGHTA, FQGTGA. Trimming shortened V by 2 bases and J by 0 bases, and 14 bases separated the two germline ends. The CDR3 is 18 amino acids. The CDR3 reads CASSLSGPPISGANVLTF. DNA for the CDR3: TGTGCCAGCAGCTTATCCGGGCCCCCGATCTCTGGGGCCAACGTCCTGACTTTC.

The rearrangement joins TRBV2 to TRBJ1-1; 7 nucleotides match TRBD1. The CDR3 totals 14 residues. The V and J ends lost 3 bases and 4 bases, in that order; junction bases with no gene match: 5. Germline V gene lookup returns CDR1 SNHLY and CDR2 FYNNEI. CDR3 protein: CASSDWGTATEAFF. In DNA, the CDR3 is TGTGCCAGCAGTGATTGGGGGACAGCCACTGAAGCTTTCTTT.

This chain uses TRBV5-1 with TRBJ1-5; 7 bases map to TRBD1. In germline, CDR1 is SGHRS, CDR2 YFSETQ. V lost 0 bases to trimming and J lost 5 bases; unmatched junction nucleotides: 11. This CDR3 is built from 17 residues. CDR3 sequence reads: CASSLGDREAADQPQHF. Here the CDR3 DNA reads TGCGCCAGCAGCTTGGGTGACAGGGAAGCGGCGGATCAGCCCCAGCATTTT. The whole variable domain, remainder taken from reference TRBV5-1 and TRBJ1-5, is KAGVTQTPRYLIKTRGQQVTLSCSPISGHRSVSWYQQTPGQGLQFLFEYFSETQRNKGNFPGRFSGRQFSNSRSEMNVSTLELGDSALYLCASSLGDREAADQPQHFGDGTRLSIL.

The CDR3 spells CASSLASGYWGELFF. CDR3 in DNA: TGTGCCAGCAGCTTAGCTTCGGGTTATTGGGGGGAGCTGTTTTTT. V usage is TRBV11-2 and J usage is TRBJ2-2; D is uncertain. Trimming removed 1 base at V and 8 bases at J, with 14 bases between. The germline CDR1 and CDR2 sequences are SGHAT and FQNNGV. The CDR3 spans 15 residues.

The V gene is TRBV2, the J gene TRBJ2-2; D remains ambiguous. CDR3 length: 13 residues. The V gene lost 7 bases and the J gene lost 1 base, with 7 bases spanning the gap. Per the germline V gene, CDR1 is SNHLY and CDR2 is FYNNEI. CDR3 sequence (DNA): TGTGCCAGCATCAAGAGGAACACCGGGGAGCTGTTTTTT. Protein sequence: CASIKRNTGELFF.

The genes are TRBV7-9 and TRBJ2-1; TRBD2 agrees at 9 bases. This CDR3 region has 15 residues. V shed 4 bases and J 8 bases; nucleotides not matched to a gene: 9. Per germline, CDR1 SEHNR and CDR2 FQNEAQ (reference sequence). This CDR3 is CASSYPAGGKDEQFF. CDR3 DNA: TGTGCCAGCAGCTACCCAGCGGGAGGTAAGGATGAGCAGTTCTTC.

V gene TRBV6-9 combines with J gene TRBJ2-7; 7 bases match TRBD2. Germline CDR1 is MNHGY and CDR2 is SVAAGI. CDR3 length: 14 amino acids. V shed 10 bases and J 6 bases; nucleotides not matched to a gene: 15. For the CDR3, the DNA is TGTGCCACCTCGCCCGGGGGGAGGGTGGGCGAGCAGTACTTC. Protein product: CATSPGGRVGEQYF.

This chain uses TRBV7-6 with TRBJ1-5, with 7 bases matching TRBD1. Germline V gives CDR1 SGHVS, CDR2 FNYEAQ. Trimming removed 5 bases from V and 4 bases from J; junction bases left unmatched: 11. This CDR3 has 16 residues. This CDR3 is CASSPLPYRGNQPQHF. In DNA form, the CDR3 reads TGTGCCAGCAGCCCACTCCCCTACAGGGGAAATCAGCCCCAGCATTTT.

This chain connects TRBV5-6 to TRBJ2-7; D tentatively reads TRBD1 or TRBD2 (5 bases each). Trimming left V 0 bases short and J 6 bases short, with 25 bases between. Per germline, CDR1 SGHDT and CDR2 YYEEEE. The CDR3 contains 18 residues. The DNA for the CDR3 is TGTGCCAGCAGCTTGGCTCGGTTTTCGGGACCCTTATTCCGCGAGCAGTACTTC. Translating it yields CASSLARFSGPLFREQYF.

This clone has just one count. The chain couples TRBV7-2 to TRBJ2-7; 8 nucleotides align to TRBD2. CDR3 length: 14 residues. Trimming took 1 base from V and 5 from J; bases not matched to a gene: 4. Germline lookup yields CDR1 SGHTA and CDR2 FQGNSA. CDR3 nucleotide sequence: TGTGCCAGCAGCTTAGGACTAGCGATCGACGAGCAGTACTTC. Its protein is CASSLGLAIDEQYF. The whole variable domain, remainder taken from reference TRBV7-2 and TRBJ2-7, is GAGVSQSPSNKVTEKGKDVELRCDPISGHTALYWYRQSLGQGLEFLIYFQGNSAPDKSGLPSDRFSAERTGGSVSTLTIQRTQQEDSAVYLCASSLGLAIDEQYFGPGTRLTVT.

The rearrangement joins TRBV2 to TRBJ1-1; no clear D gene. The CDR3 is 12 residues long. Trimming removed 7 bases at V and 6 bases at J, with 12 bases between. CDR1 is SNHLY, CDR2 FYNNEI, per germline. The CDR3 nucleotides read TGTGCCAGCACCCAGAGGCTTTCTGAAGCTTTCTTT. This translates into CASTQRLSEAFF.

The CDR3 DNA is TGTGCCAGCAGCTTTGAGAGGGCTGGGGAGCAGTACTTC. It encodes CASSFERAGEQYF. This chain connects TRBV7-9 to TRBJ2-7; D is possibly TRBD2 (5 bases). The CDR3 contains 13 residues. V shed 3 bases and J shed 7 bases, with 13 bases lying between them. In germline, CDR1 is SEHNR, CDR2 FQNEAQ (reference sequence).

In this sample, this clone turned up once. CDR3 protein: CASSKRVGPPRSNQPQHF. CDR3 coding DNA: TGTGCCAGCAGCAAAAGGGTCGGACCGCCGAGAAGCAATCAGCCCCAGCATTTT. The chain recombines TRBV21-1 with TRBJ1-5. TRBV21-1 is a pseudogene. This CDR3 contains 18 residues.

This clone was found a few times. V usage is TRBV7-9 and J usage is TRBJ1-4; D remains unclear. Germline assignment: CDR1 SEHNR and CDR2 FQNEAQ (reference sequence). The CDR3 totals 13 residues. V dropped 0 bases and J dropped 7 bases, with 6 bases sitting between them. CDR3 sequence reads: CASSLAVSEKLFF. The CDR3 nucleotides read TGTGCCAGCAGCTTAGCAGTCAGTGAAAAACTGTTTTTT.

Here the CDR3 reads CASTEWTSGKQETQYF. As DNA, the CDR3 is TGTGCCAGCACCGAGTGGACTAGCGGGAAACAAGAGACCCAGTACTTC. The J gene is TRBJ2-5, the V gene TRBV28; 12 positions agree with TRBD2. The junction had 8 bases not matched to a gene; V was cut back by 7 bases and J by 2 bases. This CDR3 is 16 amino acids long. Germline CDR1 MDHEN, CDR2 SYDVKM.

This chain connects TRBV11-2 to TRBJ2-7; no reliable D call. V dropped 4 bases and J dropped 1 base, with 8 bases sitting between them. CDR3 size: 13 residues. CDR1 and CDR2 (germline): SGHAT, FQNNGV. The CDR3 DNA sequence: TGTGCCAGCAGCTCGGACGGATCCTACGAGCAGTACTTC. Encoded protein: CASSSDGSYEQYF. The full variable domain, completed using reference TRBV11-2 and TRBJ2-7, is EAGVAQSPRYKIIEKRQSVAFWCNPISGHATLYWYQQILGQGPKLLIQFQNNGVVDDSQLPKDRFSAERLKGVDSTLKIQPAKLEDSAVYLCASSSDGSYEQYFGPGTRLTVT.